What follows is one T cell receptor beta chain and its context. This sample's time point: cycle 4 day 1 (C4D1), after about 6 weeks of nivolumab. All patients relapsed after autologous stem cell transplantation, and brentuximab vedotin exposure varied. The data belong to a study of PD-1 blockade in classical Hodgkin lymphoma. Measured with immunoSEQ multiplex PCR; TCRdb has only the in-frame clones, and not every one. The sample has almost 20,000 clones, 70% to 85% seen once. Germline lookup yields CDR1 SGHNT and CDR2 YENEEA. Trimming took 11 bases from V and 0 from J, leaving 13 bases between them. CDR3 length equals 13 residues.

The chain uses TRBV11-3 and TRBJ2-5; D may correspond to TRBD1 or TRBD2 (5 bases each). The origin of this receptor is a human donor with classical Hodgkin lymphoma. The source was peripheral blood mononuclear cells (PBMCs), collected before the fourth cycle of nivolumab. The CDR3 DNA reads TGTGCCGGCTCGGGGACGGACCAAGAGACCCAGTACTTC. It translates to CAGSGTDQETQYF.